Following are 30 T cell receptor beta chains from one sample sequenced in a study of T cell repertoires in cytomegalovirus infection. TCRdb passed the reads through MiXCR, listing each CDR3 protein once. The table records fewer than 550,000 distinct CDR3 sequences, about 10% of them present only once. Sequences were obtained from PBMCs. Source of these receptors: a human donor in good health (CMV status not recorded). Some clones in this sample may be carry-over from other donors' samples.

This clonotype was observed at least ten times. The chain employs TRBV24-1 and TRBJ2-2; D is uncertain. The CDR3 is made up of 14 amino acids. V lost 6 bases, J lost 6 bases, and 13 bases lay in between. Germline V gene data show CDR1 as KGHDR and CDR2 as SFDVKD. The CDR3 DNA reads TGTGCCACCAGTCGTCGGTTCTCATCCGGGGAGCTGTTTTTT. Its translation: CATSRRFSSGELFF.

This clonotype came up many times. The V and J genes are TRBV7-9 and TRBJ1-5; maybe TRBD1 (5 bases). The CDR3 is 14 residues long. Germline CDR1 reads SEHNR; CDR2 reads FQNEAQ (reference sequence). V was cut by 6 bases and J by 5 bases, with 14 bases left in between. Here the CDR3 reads CASSRGPTDQPQHF. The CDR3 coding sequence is TGTGCCAGCAGTAGGGGCCCCACCGATCAGCCCCAGCATTTT.

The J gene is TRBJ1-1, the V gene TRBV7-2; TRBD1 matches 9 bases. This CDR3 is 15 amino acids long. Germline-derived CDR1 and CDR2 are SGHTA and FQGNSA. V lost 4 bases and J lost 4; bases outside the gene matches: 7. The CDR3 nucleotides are TGTGCCAGCAGCTCAGACACAGGGGGCCTCACTGAAGCTTTCTTT. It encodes CASSSDTGGLTEAFF. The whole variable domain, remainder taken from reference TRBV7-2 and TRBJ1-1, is GAGVSQSPSNKVTEKGKDVELRCDPISGHTALYWYRQSLGQGLEFLIYFQGNSAPDKSGLPSDRFSAERTGGSVSTLTIQRTQQEDSAVYLCASSSDTGGLTEAFFGQGTRLTVV.

The CDR3 region is CASRETGNSPLHF. CDR3 nucleotides: TGTGCCAGCAGGGAAACGGGGAATTCACCCCTCCACTTT. The V and J genes are TRBV6-1 and TRBJ1-6, with D unresolved. The CDR3 spans 13 residues. V was pared by 6 bases and J by 7 bases, with 10 bases between. CDR1 and CDR2 (germline): MNHNS, SASEGT.

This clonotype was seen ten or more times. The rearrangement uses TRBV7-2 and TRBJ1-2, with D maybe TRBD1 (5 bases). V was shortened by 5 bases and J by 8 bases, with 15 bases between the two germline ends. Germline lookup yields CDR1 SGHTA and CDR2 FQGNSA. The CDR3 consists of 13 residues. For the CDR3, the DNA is TGTGCCAGCAGCGTTGCCGGGGGGGACGGCTACACCTTC. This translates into CASSVAGGDGYTF.

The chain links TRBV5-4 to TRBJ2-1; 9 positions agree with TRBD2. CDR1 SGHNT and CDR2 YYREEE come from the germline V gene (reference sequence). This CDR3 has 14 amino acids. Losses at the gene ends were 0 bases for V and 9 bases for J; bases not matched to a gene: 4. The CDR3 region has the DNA TGTGCCAGCAGCTTGGTGGGCGGGAGGGGTGAGCAGTTCTTC. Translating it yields CASSLVGGRGEQFF.

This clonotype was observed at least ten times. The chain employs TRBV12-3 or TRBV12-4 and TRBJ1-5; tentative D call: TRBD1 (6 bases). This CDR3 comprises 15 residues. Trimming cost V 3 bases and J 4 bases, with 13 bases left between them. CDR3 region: CASSFGGERNQPQHF. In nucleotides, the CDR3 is TGTGCCAGCAGTTTCGGGGGCGAGAGGAATCAGCCCCAGCATTTT.

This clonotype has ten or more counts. In nucleotides, the CDR3 is TGTGCCAGCAGCTTTGCTATAGCGGGAGGGACGAGCTCCTACAATGAGCAGTTCTTC. It translates to CASSFAIAGGTSSYNEQFF. The chain couples TRBV7-8 to TRBJ2-1, with 11 nucleotides matching TRBD2. Germline lookup yields CDR1 SGHVS and CDR2 FQNEAQ. J was trimmed by 0 bases and V by 3 bases; bases with no gene match: 10. The CDR3 is 19 residues long.

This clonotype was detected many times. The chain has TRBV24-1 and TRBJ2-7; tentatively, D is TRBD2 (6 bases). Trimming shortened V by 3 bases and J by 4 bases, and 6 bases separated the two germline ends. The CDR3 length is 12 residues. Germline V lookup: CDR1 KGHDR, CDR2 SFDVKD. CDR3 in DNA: TGTGCCACCAGTGATGCGGGGTACGAGCAGTACTTC. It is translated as CATSDAGYEQYF.

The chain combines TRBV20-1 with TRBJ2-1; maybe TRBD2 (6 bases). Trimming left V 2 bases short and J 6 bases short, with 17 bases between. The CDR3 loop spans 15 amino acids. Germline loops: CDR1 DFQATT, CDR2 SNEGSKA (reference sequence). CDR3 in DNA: TGCAGTGCTAGAAACGTAGTACTAGCTCTCAATGAGCAGTTCTTC. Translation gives CSARNVVLALNEQFF.

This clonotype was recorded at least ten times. The DNA of the CDR3 is TGTGCCAGCAGCTTATTTCCGGGAAAAAACATTCAGTACTTC. Amino acids: CASSLFPGKNIQYF. The chain recombines TRBV7-2 with TRBJ2-4; possible D gene TRBD2, 5 bases. Looked up from germline, CDR1 is SGHTA and CDR2 is FQGNSA. The CDR3 length is 14 residues. Trimming removed 2 bases from V and 4 bases from J, with 9 bases in between.

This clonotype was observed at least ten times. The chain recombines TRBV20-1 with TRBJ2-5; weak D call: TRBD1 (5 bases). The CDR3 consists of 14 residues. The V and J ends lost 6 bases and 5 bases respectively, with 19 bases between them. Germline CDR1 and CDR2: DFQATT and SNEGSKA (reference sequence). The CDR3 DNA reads TGCAGTGCAGTTCCAATACAGGCCGGGGAGACCCAGTACTTC. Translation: CSAVPIQAGETQYF.

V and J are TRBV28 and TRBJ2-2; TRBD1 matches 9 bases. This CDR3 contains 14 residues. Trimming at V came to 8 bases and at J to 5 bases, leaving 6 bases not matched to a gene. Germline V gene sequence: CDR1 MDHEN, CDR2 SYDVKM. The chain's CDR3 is CASLGTGWTGELFF. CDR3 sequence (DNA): TGTGCCAGCTTGGGGACAGGGTGGACCGGGGAGCTGTTTTTT.

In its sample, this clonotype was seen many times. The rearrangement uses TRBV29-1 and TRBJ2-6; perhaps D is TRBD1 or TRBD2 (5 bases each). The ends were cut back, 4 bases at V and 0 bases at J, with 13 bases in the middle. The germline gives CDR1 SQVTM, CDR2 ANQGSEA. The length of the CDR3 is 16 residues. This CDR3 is CSVVWDHSSGANVLTF. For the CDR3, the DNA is TGCAGCGTTGTTTGGGACCATTCCTCTGGGGCCAACGTCCTGACTTTC. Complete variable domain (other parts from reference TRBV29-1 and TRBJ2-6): SAVISQKPSRDICQRGTSLTIQCQVDSQVTMMFWYRQQPGQSLTLIATANQGSEATYESGFVIDKFPISRPNLTFSTLTVSNMSPEDSSIYLCSVVWDHSSGANVLTFGAGSRLTVL.

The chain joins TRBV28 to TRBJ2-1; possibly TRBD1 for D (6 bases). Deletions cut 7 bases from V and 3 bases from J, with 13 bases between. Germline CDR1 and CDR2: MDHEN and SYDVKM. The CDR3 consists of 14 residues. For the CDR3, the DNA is TGTGCCAGCACCGGGCAGGGGTTCTACAATGAGCAGTTCTTC. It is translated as CASTGQGFYNEQFF.

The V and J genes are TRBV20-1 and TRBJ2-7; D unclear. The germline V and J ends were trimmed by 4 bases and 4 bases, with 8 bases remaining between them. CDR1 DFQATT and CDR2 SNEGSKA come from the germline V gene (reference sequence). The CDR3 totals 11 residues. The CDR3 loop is CSAIEGYEQYF. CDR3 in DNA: TGCAGTGCTATTGAAGGGTACGAGCAGTACTTC.

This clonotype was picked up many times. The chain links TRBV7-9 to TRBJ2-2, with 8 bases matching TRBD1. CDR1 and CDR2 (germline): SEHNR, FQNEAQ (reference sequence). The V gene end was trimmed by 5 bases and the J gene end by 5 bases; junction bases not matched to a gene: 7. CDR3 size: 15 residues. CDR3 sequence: CASSLDRAWTGELFF. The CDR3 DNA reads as TGTGCCAGCAGCCTGGACAGGGCGTGGACCGGGGAGCTGTTTTTT.

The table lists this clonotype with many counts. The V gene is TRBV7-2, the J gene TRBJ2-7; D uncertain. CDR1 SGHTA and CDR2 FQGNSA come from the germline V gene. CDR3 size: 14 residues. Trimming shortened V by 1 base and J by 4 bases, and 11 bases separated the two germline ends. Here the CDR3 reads CASSLGRSLYEQYF. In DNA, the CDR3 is TGTGCCAGCAGCTTAGGTCGGAGCCTATACGAGCAGTACTTC.

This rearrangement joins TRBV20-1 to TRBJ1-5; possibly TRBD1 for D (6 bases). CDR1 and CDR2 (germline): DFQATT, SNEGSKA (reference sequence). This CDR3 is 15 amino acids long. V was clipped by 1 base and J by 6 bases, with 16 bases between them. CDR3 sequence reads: CSARAQGGVVQPQHF. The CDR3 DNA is TGCAGTGCTAGAGCCCAAGGGGGAGTGGTTCAGCCCCAGCATTTT.

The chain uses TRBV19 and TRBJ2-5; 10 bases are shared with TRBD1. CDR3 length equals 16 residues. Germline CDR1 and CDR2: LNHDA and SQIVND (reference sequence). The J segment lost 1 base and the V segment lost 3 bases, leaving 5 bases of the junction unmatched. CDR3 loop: CASSIRDRGFQETQYF. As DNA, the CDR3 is TGTGCCAGTAGTATCCGGGACAGGGGATTCCAAGAGACCCAGTACTTC. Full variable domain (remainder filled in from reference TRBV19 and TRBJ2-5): DGGITQSPKYLFRKEGQNVTLSCEQNLNHDAMYWYRQDPGQGLRLIYYSQIVNDFQKGDIAEGYSVSREKKESFPLTVTSAQKNPTAFYLCASSIRDRGFQETQYFGPGTRLLVL.

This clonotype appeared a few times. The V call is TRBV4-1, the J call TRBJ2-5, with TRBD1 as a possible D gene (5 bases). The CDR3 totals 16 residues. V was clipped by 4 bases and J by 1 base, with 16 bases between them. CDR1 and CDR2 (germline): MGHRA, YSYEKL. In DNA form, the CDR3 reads TGCGCCAGCAGCCGAATTCAGGGTGTCCCCCAAGAGACCCAGTACTTC. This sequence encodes CASSRIQGVPQETQYF.

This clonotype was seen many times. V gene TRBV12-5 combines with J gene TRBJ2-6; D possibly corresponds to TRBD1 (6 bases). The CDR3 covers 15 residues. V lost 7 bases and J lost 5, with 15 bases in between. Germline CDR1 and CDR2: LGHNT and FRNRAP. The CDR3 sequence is CASAPQGNRANVLTF. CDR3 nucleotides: TGTGCTAGTGCCCCGCAGGGGAACAGGGCCAACGTCCTGACTTTC.

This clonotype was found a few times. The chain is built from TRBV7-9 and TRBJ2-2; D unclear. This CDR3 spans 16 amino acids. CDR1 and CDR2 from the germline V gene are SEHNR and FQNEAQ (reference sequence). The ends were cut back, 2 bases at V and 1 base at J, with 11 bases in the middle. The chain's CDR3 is CASSLHPTLNTGELFF. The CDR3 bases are TGTGCCAGCAGCTTACACCCGACGCTGAACACCGGGGAGCTGTTTTTT.

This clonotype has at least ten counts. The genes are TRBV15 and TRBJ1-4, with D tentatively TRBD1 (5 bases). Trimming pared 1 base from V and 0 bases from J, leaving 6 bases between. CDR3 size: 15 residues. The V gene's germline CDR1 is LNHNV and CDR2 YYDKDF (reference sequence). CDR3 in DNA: TGTGCCACCAGCAGAGGGGACTCAACTAATGAAAAACTGTTTTTT. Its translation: CATSRGDSTNEKLFF.

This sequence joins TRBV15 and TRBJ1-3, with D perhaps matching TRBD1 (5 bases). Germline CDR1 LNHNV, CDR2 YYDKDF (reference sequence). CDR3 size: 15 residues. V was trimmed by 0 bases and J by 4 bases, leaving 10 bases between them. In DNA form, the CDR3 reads TGTGCCACCAGCAGAGACAGGGCGGGCGGAAACACCATATATTTT. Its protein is CATSRDRAGGNTIYF.

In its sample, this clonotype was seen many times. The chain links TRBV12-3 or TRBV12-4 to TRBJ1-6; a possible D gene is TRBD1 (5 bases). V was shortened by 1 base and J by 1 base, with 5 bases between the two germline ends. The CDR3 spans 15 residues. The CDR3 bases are TGTGCCAGCAGTTTAGAGGGGTCCTATAATTCACCCCTCCACTTT. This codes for CASSLEGSYNSPLHF.

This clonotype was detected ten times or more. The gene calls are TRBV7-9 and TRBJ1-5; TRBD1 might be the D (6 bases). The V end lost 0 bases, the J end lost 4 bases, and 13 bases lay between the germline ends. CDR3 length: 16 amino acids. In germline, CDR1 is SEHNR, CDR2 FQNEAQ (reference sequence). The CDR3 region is CASSLAQGSENQPQHF. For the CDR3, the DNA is TGTGCCAGCAGCTTAGCACAGGGCTCAGAAAATCAGCCCCAGCATTTT.

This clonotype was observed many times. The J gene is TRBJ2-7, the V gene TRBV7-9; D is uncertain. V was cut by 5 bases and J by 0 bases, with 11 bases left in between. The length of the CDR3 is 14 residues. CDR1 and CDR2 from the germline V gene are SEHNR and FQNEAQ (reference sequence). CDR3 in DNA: TGTGCCAGCAGCGTGGACCGAAACTCCTACGAGCAGTACTTC. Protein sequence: CASSVDRNSYEQYF.

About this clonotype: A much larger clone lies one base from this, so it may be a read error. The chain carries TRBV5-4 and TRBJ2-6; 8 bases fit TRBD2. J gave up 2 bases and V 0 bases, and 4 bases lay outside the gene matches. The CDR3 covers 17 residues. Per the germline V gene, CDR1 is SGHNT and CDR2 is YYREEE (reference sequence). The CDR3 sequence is CASSLAASGPGANVLTF. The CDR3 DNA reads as TGTGCCAGCAGCTTGGCGGCTAGCGGGCCTGGGGCCAACGTCCTGACTTTC.

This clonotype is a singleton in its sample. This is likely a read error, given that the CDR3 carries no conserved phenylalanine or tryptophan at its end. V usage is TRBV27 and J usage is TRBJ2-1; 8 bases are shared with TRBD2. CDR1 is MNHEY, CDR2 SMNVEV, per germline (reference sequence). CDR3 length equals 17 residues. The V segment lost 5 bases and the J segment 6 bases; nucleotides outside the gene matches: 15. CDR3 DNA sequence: TGTGCCAGCAGTCCCCCCCCCGGGCCGGGGGGGGGCAATGAGCAGTTCTCC. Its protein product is CASSPPPGPGGGNEQFS.